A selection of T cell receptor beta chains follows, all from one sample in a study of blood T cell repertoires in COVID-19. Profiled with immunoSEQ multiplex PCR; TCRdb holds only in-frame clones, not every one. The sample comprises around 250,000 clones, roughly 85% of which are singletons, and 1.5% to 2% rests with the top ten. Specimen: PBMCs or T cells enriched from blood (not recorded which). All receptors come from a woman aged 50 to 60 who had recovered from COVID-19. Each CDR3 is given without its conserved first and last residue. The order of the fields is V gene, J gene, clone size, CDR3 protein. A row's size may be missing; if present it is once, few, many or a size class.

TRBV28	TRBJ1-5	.	ATLRRGGLRQPQH
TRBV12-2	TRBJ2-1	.	ASRLEASRTPYNEQF
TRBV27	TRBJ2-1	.	ASSSQGSGRGVYNEQF
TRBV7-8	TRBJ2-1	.	ASSLVAGVGYSSEQF
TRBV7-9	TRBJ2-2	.	ASSQGTSNYPGELF
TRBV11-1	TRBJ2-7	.	ASSRTGDSYEQY
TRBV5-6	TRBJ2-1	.	ASSSDGDNEQF
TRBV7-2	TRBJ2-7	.	ASSLGSSGRSHEQY
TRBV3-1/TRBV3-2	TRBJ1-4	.	ASSQSIADATNEKLF
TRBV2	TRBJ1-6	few	ASSEYGPESPLH
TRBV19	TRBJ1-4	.	ASSIVRGTTNEKLF
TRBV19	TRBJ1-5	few	ASNPTRGGMANQPQH
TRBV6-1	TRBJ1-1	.	ASSQAMNTEAF
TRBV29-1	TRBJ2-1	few	SGLGLADYNEQF
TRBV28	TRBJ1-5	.	ASSSTGLGQPQH
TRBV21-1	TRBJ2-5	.	ASKKKGQQGSEETQY
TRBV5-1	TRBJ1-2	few	ASTDPTGSYGYT
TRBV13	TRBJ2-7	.	ASSIDRSYEQY
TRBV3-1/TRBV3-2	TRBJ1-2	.	ASSQEGGRSYGYT
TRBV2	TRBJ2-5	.	ASSEWYSTETQY
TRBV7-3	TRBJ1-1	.	ASSPGTPGTEAF
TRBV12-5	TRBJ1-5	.	ASGLVWAVVPQPQH
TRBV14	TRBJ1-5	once	ASSRPGTGQPQH
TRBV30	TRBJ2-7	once	AWRGQREIPYEQY
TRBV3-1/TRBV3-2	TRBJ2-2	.	ASSPSSASNTGELF
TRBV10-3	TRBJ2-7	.	AISESTQAYEQY
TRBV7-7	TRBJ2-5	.	ASSAGQGPQETQY
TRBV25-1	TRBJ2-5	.	ASSLGTGEETQY
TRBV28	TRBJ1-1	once	ASRGESRNTEAF
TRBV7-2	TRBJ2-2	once	ASSSRGGTSRTGELF
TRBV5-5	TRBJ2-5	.	ASSLVGPTKETQY
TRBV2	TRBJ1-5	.	ASQETGGQGTQPQH
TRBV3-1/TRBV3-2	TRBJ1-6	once	ASSQVSGNSPLH
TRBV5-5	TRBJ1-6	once	ASSLAGATALH
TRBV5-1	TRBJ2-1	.	ASSASTGTGRF
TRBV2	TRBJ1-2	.	ASSGDRGVDGYT
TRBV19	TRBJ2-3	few	ASSISASGSDTQY
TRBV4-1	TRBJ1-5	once	ASSSIQGAVNQPQH
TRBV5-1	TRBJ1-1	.	ASSLGRPNTEAF
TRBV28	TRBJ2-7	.	ASSLTGRGSYEQY
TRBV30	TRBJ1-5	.	AWKTGGSNQPQH
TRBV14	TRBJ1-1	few	ASSYSGNTEAF
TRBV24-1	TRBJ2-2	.	ATSAGLAGAVGELF
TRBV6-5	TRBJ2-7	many	ASSYRGPGNEQY
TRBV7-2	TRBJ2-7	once	ASSPTGGRYEQY
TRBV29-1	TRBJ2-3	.	SDTHLGDCTDTQY
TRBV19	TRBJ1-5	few	ASSISWGLTGVNQPQH
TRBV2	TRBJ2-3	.	ASRRLAGGEDTQY
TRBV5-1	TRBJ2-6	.	ASSLDTGSGANVLT
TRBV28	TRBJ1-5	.	ASSFQYQPQH
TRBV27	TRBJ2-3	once	ASSFIVTDTQY
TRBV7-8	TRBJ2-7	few	ASSSLSGRAVPYEQY
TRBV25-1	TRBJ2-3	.	ASSGRRVGDVDTQY
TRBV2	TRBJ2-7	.	ASSELGGSLTYEQY